The 2 T cell receptor beta chains listed next were all sequenced from one sample in a study of T cell repertoires in cytomegalovirus infection. TCRdb re-analysed the reads in MiXCR, keeping a single row per CDR3 protein. The sample consists of 200,000 to 300,000 distinct CDR3 sequences, 9.1% of them appearing once. The sequenced sample was PBMCs. The receptors here all came from a human donor in good health (CMV status not recorded). Some clones in this sample may be carry-over from other donors' samples.

Ten or more counts support this clonotype. This chain uses TRBV7-3 with TRBJ2-7; a possible D gene is TRBD1 (5 bases). Trimming shortened V by 5 bases and J by 2 bases, and 13 bases separated the two germline ends. Germline lookup yields CDR1 SGHTA and CDR2 FQGTGA. The CDR3 consists of 14 residues. The CDR3 DNA is TGTGCCAGCAGCCCCGGACATGGGCCCTACGAGCAGTACTTC. As protein: CASSPGHGPYEQYF.

This clonotype has ten or more counts. This chain uses TRBV7-6 with TRBJ1-2; TRBD1 matches 7 bases. V was pared by 5 bases and J by 4 bases, with 7 bases of the junction left unmatched. This CDR3 spans 14 amino acids. The germline gives CDR1 SGHVS, CDR2 FNYEAQ. CDR3 DNA: TGTGCCAGCAGCCCCACGGCAGGGGGCTATGGCTACACCTTC. Translation: CASSPTAGGYGYTF.